The 15 T cell receptor beta chains below were found in one sample sequenced in a study of human T cells and chemical hapten exposure. MiXCR, run by TCRdb on the RACE reads, gives a single entry per CDR3 protein. The sample yields some 200,000 distinct CDR3 sequences, just under 30% seen once. Time point specified: pre-sensitization, week 0. The treatment: therapeutic diphenylcyclopropenone sensitization with weekly scalp DPC. The sequences come from whole blood, collected in connection with sensitization to the hapten diphenylcyclopropenone (DPC). The source of these receptors is a woman aged 25 to 39 with alopecia areata. Some clones in this sample may be carry-over from other donors' samples.

This clonotype was detected many times. V gene TRBV29-1 combines with J gene TRBJ2-3; D remains ambiguous. Trimming removed 5 bases at V and 1 base at J, with 16 bases between. Germline-derived CDR1 and CDR2 are SQVTM and ANQGSEA. The CDR3 contains 15 residues. Here the CDR3 reads CSVSKPTSRTDTQYF. Here the CDR3 DNA reads TGCAGCGTTTCTAAACCCACTTCTCGCACAGATACGCAGTATTTT.

This clonotype occurred a few times. J is TRBJ1-5 and V is TRBV28; a weak D match, TRBD1 (6 bases). Germline V gene lookup returns CDR1 MDHEN and CDR2 SYDVKM. The CDR3 sequence is 13 residues long. V was clipped by 10 bases and J by 2 bases, with 12 bases between them. The chain's CDR3 is CAKGGKGNQPQHF. The CDR3 region has the DNA TGTGCCAAGGGGGGAAAGGGCAATCAGCCCCAGCATTTT.

The chain has TRBV6-2 or TRBV6-3 and TRBJ2-7; D is undetermined. This CDR3 region has 11 residues. Looked up from germline, CDR1 is MNHEY and CDR2 is SVGEGT. V was cut by 6 bases and J by 6 bases, with 9 bases left in between. The CDR3 nucleotides read TGTGCCAGCAGCCGACATAGCGAGCAGTACTTC. Protein product: CASSRHSEQYF.

The chain has TRBV29-1 and TRBJ2-1, with D hard to call. Germline V gene data show CDR1 as SQVTM and CDR2 as ANQGSEA. Trimming shortened V by 8 bases and J by 1 base, and 15 bases separated the two germline ends. This CDR3 has 14 amino acids. The CDR3 loop reads CSCPHWASYNEQFF. CDR3 bases: TGCAGCTGCCCCCATTGGGCTTCCTACAATGAGCAGTTCTTC.

V and J are TRBV27 and TRBJ1-4; D possibly corresponds to TRBD1 (5 bases). V shed 7 bases and J shed 8 bases, with 20 bases lying between them. The length of the CDR3 is 15 residues. The germline V gene encodes CDR1 MNHEY and CDR2 SMNVEV (reference sequence). The CDR3 here is CASTPVGRVGEKLFF. The CDR3 nucleotides are TGTGCCAGCACCCCGGTTGGCAGGGTGGGCGAAAAACTGTTTTTT.

The chain uses TRBV28 and TRBJ1-6; D gene uncertain. CDR1 is MDHEN, CDR2 SYDVKM, per germline. Trimming took 2 bases from V and 9 from J, leaving 17 bases between them. The CDR3 consists of 16 residues. CDR3: CASSLPTSTIASPLHF. The CDR3 DNA reads as TGTGCCAGCAGTTTACCAACCAGTACCATCGCTTCACCCCTCCACTTT.

In this sample, this clonotype turned up a few times. The chain uses TRBV18 and TRBJ2-5; the match to TRBD1 covers 9 bases. This CDR3 region has 15 residues. Trimming took 2 bases from V and 5 from J; bases not matched to a gene: 6. CDR1 KGHSH and CDR2 LQKENI come from the germline V gene. The CDR3 is CASSPTGQGGETQYF. The CDR3 DNA is TGTGCCAGCTCACCAACGGGACAGGGAGGCGAGACCCAGTACTTC.

V is TRBV5-4 and J is TRBJ2-3, with D unclear. The germline V gene has CDR1 SGHNT and CDR2 YYREEE (reference sequence). This CDR3 is 12 amino acids long. Trimming left V 5 bases short and J 1 base short, with 5 bases between. CDR3 loop: CASRAGTDTQYF. The DNA of the CDR3 is TGTGCCAGCAGGGCGGGCACAGATACGCAGTATTTT.

This clonotype was seen more than once but under ten times. The CDR3 spells CASSVDGEQPQHF. For the CDR3, the DNA is TGTGCCAGCAGCGTAGATGGGGAGCAGCCCCAGCATTTT. V usage is TRBV9 and J usage is TRBJ1-5, with D unclear. The CDR3 is made up of 13 amino acids. V gave up 0 bases and J gave up 7 bases, with 8 bases separating them. Germline V gives CDR1 SGDLS, CDR2 YYNGEE.

This clonotype was found many times. The rearrangement uses TRBV12-3 or TRBV12-4 and TRBJ1-2; weak D call: TRBD1 (6 bases). Trimming pared 3 bases from V and 7 bases from J, leaving 9 bases between. There are 12 residues in the CDR3. In DNA form, the CDR3 reads TGTGCCAGCAGTTTCCCAGGGGCTGGCTACACCTTC. Its protein is CASSFPGAGYTF.

The chain carries TRBV6-2 or TRBV6-3 and TRBJ2-6, with unresolved D. CDR1 is MNHEY and CDR2 is SVGEGT in the germline V gene. The V gene lost 6 bases and the J gene lost 4 bases, with 16 bases spanning the gap. The CDR3 runs to 16 residues. CDR3 sequence reads: CASRQLWVLGANVLTF. The CDR3 nucleotides read TGTGCCAGCAGACAACTCTGGGTTCTAGGGGCCAACGTCCTGACTTTC.

This clonotype came up many times. The CDR3 sequence: CASSSGNQPQHF. The CDR3, as DNA: TGTGCCAGCAGTTCAGGGAATCAGCCCCAGCATTTT. The rearrangement joins TRBV28 to TRBJ1-5, with D tentatively TRBD1 (5 bases). The germline V gene has CDR1 MDHEN and CDR2 SYDVKM. The CDR3 has 12 amino acids. V lost 4 bases, J lost 4 bases, and 5 bases lay in between. Full variable domain (rest looked up from reference TRBV28 and TRBJ1-5): DVKVTQSSRYLVKRTGEKVFLECVQDMDHENMFWYRQDPGLGLRLIYFSYDVKMKEKGDIPEGYSVSREKKERFSLILESASTNQTSMYLCASSSGNQPQHFGDGTRLSIL.

The V and J genes are TRBV20-1 and TRBJ2-2; D possibly uses TRBD1 or TRBD2 (6 bases each). Germline CDR1 reads DFQATT; CDR2 reads SNEGSKA (reference sequence). The CDR3 is made up of 11 amino acids. With 6 bases removed from V and 6 bases from J, the gap between germline ends came to 8 bases. CDR3 DNA: TGCAGTGCCCGGGGGCCCGGGGAGCTGTTTTTT. Translation: CSARGPGELFF.

This clonotype occurred a few times. The gene calls are TRBV20-1 and TRBJ1-6; D unclear. Germline V gene data show CDR1 as DFQATT and CDR2 as SNEGSKA (reference sequence). The CDR3 covers 16 residues. Trimming stripped 0 bases from V and 8 bases from J, with 17 bases between. The CDR3 sequence is CSARDAPDPLDSPLHF. The CDR3 region has the DNA TGCAGTGCTAGAGATGCGCCCGACCCTTTAGATTCACCCCTCCACTTT.

Here the CDR3 DNA reads TGTGCCAGCACACCGGGACAGGGAAGCGATGAGCAGTTCTTC. It encodes CASTPGQGSDEQFF. The chain combines TRBV9 with TRBJ2-1; 9 bases match TRBD1. Germline V gene data show CDR1 as SGDLS and CDR2 as YYNGEE. Unmatched junction bases numbered 9, after V lost 6 bases and J lost 8 bases. This CDR3 region has 14 residues. Based on the CDR3 plus reference TRBV9 and TRBJ2-1, the full variable domain is DSGVTQTPKHLITATGQRVTLRCSPRSGDLSVYWYQQSLDQGLQFLIQYYNGEERAKGNILERFSAQQFPDLHSELNLSSLELGDSALYFCASTPGQGSDEQFFGPGTRLTVL.